This T cell receptor (beta chain) was captured in a study of beta chain features in type 1 diabetes. V lost 11 bases to trimming and J lost 4 bases, with 21 bases between them. The CDR3 runs to 14 residues. The entirety of the isolated RNA underwent reverse transcription, so expressed TCRB transcripts were sequenced. Sequencing used immunoSEQ multiplex PCR; TCRdb keeps in-frame clones, though not all of them. This sample has roughly 450,000 clones; approximately 15% occur once, and the top ten carry approximately 0.035%. This TCR was sampled from a man aged 25-40 years in good health. The chain has TRBV23-1 and TRBJ2-7; D is unclear. TRBV23-1 is an ORF, and what it does is uncertain. Specimen: naive CD4+ T cells from blood. The CDR3, as DNA: TGCGCCTCCGATTGGGGATCCTCACATTACGAGCAGTACTTC. It codes for CASDWGSSHYEQYF.